This T cell receptor beta chain was found in a study of cytomegalovirus exposure and HLA in healthy donors. Germline CDR1 SEHNR, CDR2 FQNEAQ (reference sequence). V was shortened by 5 bases and J by 2 bases, with 16 bases between the two germline ends. The CDR3 runs 15 residues. Primers: 60 Vbeta forward and 13 Jbeta reverse. The protocol was immunoSEQ multiplex PCR, while the TCRdb copy is restricted to in-frame clones and leaves out a portion. Of some 200,000 clones listed, over 65% were seen once; the top ten hold 0.6% to 0.7%. The chain has TRBV7-9 and TRBJ2-7, with D possibly TRBD2 on 5 matching bases. Specimen: PBMCs. The sequence derives from a young man in good health and CMV-seronegative. CDR3 region: CASSLRWEPTYEQYF. For the CDR3, the DNA is TGTGCCAGCAGCCTCCGGTGGGAGCCCACCTACGAGCAGTACTTC.